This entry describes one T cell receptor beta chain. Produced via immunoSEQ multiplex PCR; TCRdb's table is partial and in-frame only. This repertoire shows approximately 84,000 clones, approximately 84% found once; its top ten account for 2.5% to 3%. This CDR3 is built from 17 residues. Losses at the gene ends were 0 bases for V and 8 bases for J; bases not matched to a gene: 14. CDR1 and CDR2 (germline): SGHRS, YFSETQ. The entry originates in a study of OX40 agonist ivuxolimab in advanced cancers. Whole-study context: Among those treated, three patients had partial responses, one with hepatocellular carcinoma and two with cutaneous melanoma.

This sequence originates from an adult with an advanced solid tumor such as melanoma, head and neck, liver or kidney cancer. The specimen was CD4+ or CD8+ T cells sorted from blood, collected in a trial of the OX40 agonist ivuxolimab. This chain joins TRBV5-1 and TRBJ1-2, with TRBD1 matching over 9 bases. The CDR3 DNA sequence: TGCGCCAGCAGCTTGGCCCGGGACAGGGCTCCTCGTGGGGGCTACACCTTC. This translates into CASSLARDRAPRGGYTF.